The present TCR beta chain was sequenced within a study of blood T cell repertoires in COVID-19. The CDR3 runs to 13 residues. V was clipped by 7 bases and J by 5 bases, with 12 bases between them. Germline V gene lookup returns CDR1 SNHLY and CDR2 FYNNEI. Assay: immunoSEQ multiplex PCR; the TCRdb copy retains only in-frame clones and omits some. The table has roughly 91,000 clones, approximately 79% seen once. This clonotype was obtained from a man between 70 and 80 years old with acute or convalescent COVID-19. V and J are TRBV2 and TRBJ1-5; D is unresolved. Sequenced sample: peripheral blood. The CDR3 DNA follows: TGTGCCAGCAAATACGAGAGGGATCAGCCCCAGCATTTT. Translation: CASKYERDQPQHF.